This T cell receptor beta chain was profiled in a study of CD8+ T cells in alopecia areata. Extracted RNA was reverse transcribed into cDNA, the sequencing template. TCRdb's table, derived via immunoSEQ multiplex PCR, lists solely in-frame clones and lacks some. Among 150,000 or so clones listed, 85% to 90% were seen once. Overall study results and limits: Greater clonality was observed in lesional scalp samples, especially alopecia totalis/universalis, versus normal scalp.

From alopecia areata patients, lesional scalp punch biopsies and peripheral blood were collected. Starting from PBMCs, sorting isolated CD4+ and CD8+ T cells. As to this clone: Its target is unknown.

Source: CD8+ T cells sorted from blood, taken at week 0. This clonotype originated in a human donor with alopecia areata.

The CDR3 coding sequence is TGCGCCAGCAGCATTGGAACAGGAACCTACGAGCAGTACTTC. It codes for CASSIGTGTYEQYF. This chain uses TRBV5-1 with TRBJ2-7; tentatively, D is TRBD1 (5 bases). Germline V gene lookup returns CDR1 SGHRS and CDR2 YFSETQ. V was trimmed by 4 bases and J by 2 bases, leaving 13 bases between them. CDR3 size: 14 residues.